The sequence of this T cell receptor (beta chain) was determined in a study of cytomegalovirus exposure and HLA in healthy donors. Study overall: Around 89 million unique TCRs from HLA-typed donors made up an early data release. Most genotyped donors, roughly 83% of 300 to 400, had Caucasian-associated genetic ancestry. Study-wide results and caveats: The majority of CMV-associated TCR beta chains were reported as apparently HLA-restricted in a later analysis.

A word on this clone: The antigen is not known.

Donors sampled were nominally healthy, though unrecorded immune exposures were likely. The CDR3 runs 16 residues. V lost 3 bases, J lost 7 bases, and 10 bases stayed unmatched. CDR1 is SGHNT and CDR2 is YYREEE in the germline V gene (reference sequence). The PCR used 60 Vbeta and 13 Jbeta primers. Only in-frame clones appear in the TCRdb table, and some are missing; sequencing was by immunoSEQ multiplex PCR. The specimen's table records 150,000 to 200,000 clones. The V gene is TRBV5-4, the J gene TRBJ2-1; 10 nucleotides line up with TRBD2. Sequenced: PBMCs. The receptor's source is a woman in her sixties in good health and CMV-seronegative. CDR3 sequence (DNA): TGTGCCAGCAGCTCCGGCAGCGGGGGGGCCCGGAATGAGCAGTTCTTC. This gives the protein CASSSGSGGARNEQFF.